The 27 T cell receptor beta chains listed next were all sequenced from one sample in a study of blood T cell repertoires in COVID-19. Using immunoSEQ multiplex PCR, the repertoire was profiled, and TCRdb retains in-frame clones only, with some absent. Among about 26,000 clones listed, 70% to 90% were seen once. Material for sequencing was peripheral blood. The receptors come from a man in his 70s with acute or convalescent COVID-19.

The V gene is TRBV7-8, the J gene TRBJ2-1; 12 nucleotides line up with TRBD2. There are 16 residues in the CDR3. CDR1 and CDR2 (germline): SGHVS, FQNEAQ. V was clipped by 5 bases and J by 10 bases; unmatched bases: 12. CDR3 DNA: TGTGCCAGCAGCCTCCGACTAGCGGGGGCCCTCGGGGAGCAGTTCTTC. Its translation: CASSLRLAGALGEQFF.

This clone was seen a single time. The chain has TRBV20-1 and TRBJ1-2, with 8 bases aligning to TRBD1. The CDR3 runs 16 residues. V dropped 3 bases and J dropped 6; count of bases not matched to a gene: 15. Germline lookup yields CDR1 DFQATT and CDR2 SNEGSKA (reference sequence). DNA of the CDR3: TGCAGTGCTAGTAACCCCAGCACAGGGGGAGGTGATGGCTACACCTTC. It encodes CSASNPSTGGGDGYTF.

The chain is built from TRBV7-2 and TRBJ2-1, with 9 nucleotides matching TRBD2. The CDR3 runs to 16 residues. Per the germline V gene, CDR1 is SGHTA and CDR2 is FQGNSA. The V segment lost 0 bases and the J segment 4 bases; nucleotides outside the gene matches: 4. CDR3 DNA: TGTGCCAGCAGCTTAGCGGCGGCGGGAGGGTACAATGAGCAGTTCTTC. It specifies CASSLAAAGGYNEQFF.

The chain has TRBV7-2 and TRBJ1-1; 9 nucleotides line up with TRBD1. With 1 base clipped from V and 7 bases from J, the junction kept 7 bases outside the gene matches. The CDR3 length is 15 residues. CDR1 and CDR2 from the germline V gene are SGHTA and FQGNSA. Here the CDR3 DNA reads TGTGCCAGCAGCTTAGAACCACAGGGGGCGAGTGAAGCTTTCTTT. Translating it yields CASSLEPQGASEAFF.

This clone turned up a few times. The gene calls are TRBV10-3 and TRBJ2-2; 10 bases fit TRBD1. The CDR3 is 15 amino acids. The germline V gene has CDR1 ENHRY and CDR2 SYGVKD. The V segment lost 4 bases and the J segment 6 bases; nucleotides outside the gene matches: 5. In DNA form, the CDR3 reads TGTGCCATCAGTGGGGGGACAGGGGTCCCCGGGGAGCTGTTTTTT. Amino acids: CAISGGTGVPGELFF.

The gene calls are TRBV4-1 and TRBJ2-1, with 12 bases identical to TRBD2. The CDR3 has 15 residues. Germline CDR1 is MGHRA and CDR2 is YSYEKL. V gave up 1 base and J gave up 6 bases; unmatched junction bases: 1. The CDR3 region is CASSQGLAGVNEQFF. For the CDR3, the DNA is TGCGCCAGCAGCCAAGGACTAGCGGGAGTCAATGAGCAGTTCTTC.

V usage is TRBV6-6 and J usage is TRBJ1-1; D not resolved. V was shortened by 5 bases and J by 8 bases, with 9 bases between the two germline ends. The CDR3 extends over 11 amino acids. Germline V lookup: CDR1 MNHNY, CDR2 SVGAGI (reference sequence). The CDR3 sequence: CASSTENEAFF. As DNA, the CDR3 is TGTGCCAGCAGTACAGAGAACGAAGCTTTCTTT.

The chain carries TRBV7-9 and TRBJ2-5; the D gene is possibly TRBD2 (6 bases). Germline assignment: CDR1 SEHNR and CDR2 FQNEAQ (reference sequence). The CDR3 contains 14 residues. V lost 8 bases and J lost 0, with 13 bases in between. CDR3 DNA sequence: TGTGCCAGCGCATCGGGCGGGGACCAAGAGACCCAGTACTTC. This sequence encodes CASASGGDQETQYF.

The chain couples TRBV6-4 to TRBJ2-2; a weak D match, TRBD2 (5 bases). CDR3 length: 13 amino acids. Germline V gene lookup returns CDR1 MRHNA and CDR2 SNTAGT. V gave up 3 bases and J gave up 6 bases, with 8 bases separating them. Here the CDR3 reads CASSEEGAGELFF. The CDR3 DNA reads as TGTGCCAGCAGTGAAGAGGGCGCCGGGGAGCTGTTTTTT.

This chain links TRBV19 with TRBJ1-2; TRBD1 aligns across 9 bases. Germline trimming cut 4 bases from V and 8 bases from J; bases unmatched to any gene: 8. The CDR3 sequence is 14 residues long. Germline V lookup: CDR1 LNHDA, CDR2 SQIVND (reference sequence). The CDR3 sequence is CASSRPGQGNGYTF. In DNA form, the CDR3 reads TGTGCCAGTAGTAGGCCGGGACAGGGTAACGGCTACACCTTC.

V and J are TRBV7-2 and TRBJ1-5, with D perhaps TRBD1 (5 bases). Germline-derived CDR1 and CDR2 are SGHTA and FQGNSA. This CDR3 contains 12 residues. V was shortened by 4 bases and J by 5 bases, with 6 bases between the two germline ends. CDR3 protein: CASSWGDQPQHF. The CDR3 coding sequence is TGTGCCAGCAGCTGGGGGGATCAGCCCCAGCATTTT. Supplemented by reference TRBV7-2 and TRBJ1-5, the full variable domain reads GAGVSQSPSNKVTEKGKDVELRCDPISGHTALYWYRQSLGQGLEFLIYFQGNSAPDKSGLPSDRFSAERTGGSVSTLTIQRTQQEDSAVYLCASSWGDQPQHFGDGTRLSIL.

The chain combines TRBV6-5 with TRBJ1-3; perhaps TRBD1 as D (5 bases). CDR1 MNHEY and CDR2 SVGAGI come from the germline V gene. This CDR3 comprises 13 residues. V lost 6 bases and J lost 3, with 9 bases in between. CDR3 nucleotides: TGTGCCAGCAGCCCGACAGTTGGAAACACCATATATTTT. It codes for CASSPTVGNTIYF.

The chain combines TRBV19 with TRBJ2-3; possibly TRBD1 for D (6 bases). The CDR3 is 14 residues long. V was clipped by 5 bases and J by 7 bases, with 16 bases between them. Germline V gene sequence: CDR1 LNHDA, CDR2 SQIVND (reference sequence). The chain's CDR3 is CASSWGQIMNTQYF. The CDR3 DNA is TGTGCCAGTAGTTGGGGGCAGATCATGAATACGCAGTATTTT.

The chain uses TRBV9 and TRBJ2-7; 14 nucleotides line up with TRBD2. CDR3 length: 17 residues. With 0 bases clipped from V and 6 bases from J, the junction kept 8 bases outside the gene matches. The germline V gene has CDR1 SGDLS and CDR2 YYNGEE. The CDR3 is CASSVGLAGGPGFEQYF. The CDR3 nucleotides read TGTGCCAGCAGCGTAGGACTAGCGGGAGGGCCCGGCTTCGAGCAGTACTTC.

This clone was recorded once. This sequence joins TRBV5-1 and TRBJ2-1, with 8 bases matching TRBD1. This CDR3 contains 14 residues. V was clipped by 5 bases and J by 4 bases; unmatched bases: 5. In germline, CDR1 is SGHRS, CDR2 YFSETQ. The CDR3 DNA reads TGCGCCAGCAGGGGACAGGTTCTTTACAATGAGCAGTTCTTC. It is translated as CASRGQVLYNEQFF.

The rearrangement joins TRBV6-4 to TRBJ1-1; weak D call: TRBD1 (6 bases). The CDR3 is 13 residues long. The germline V gene encodes CDR1 MRHNA and CDR2 SNTAGT. Trimming took 10 bases from V and 0 from J, leaving 12 bases between them. The CDR3 DNA reads TGTGCCACCAGACAGGAGATGAACACTGAAGCTTTCTTT. Encoded protein: CATRQEMNTEAFF.

This chain joins TRBV5-6 and TRBJ1-1; TRBD1 matches at 7 bases. There are 12 residues in the CDR3. From germline, CDR1 is SGHDT and CDR2 YYEEEE. Trimming took 4 bases from V and 4 from J; bases not matched to a gene: 1. The CDR3 reads CASSGDSTEAFF. The CDR3 nucleotides are TGTGCCAGCAGCGGGGACAGCACTGAAGCTTTCTTT.

This chain uses TRBV11-3 with TRBJ1-1, with D uncertain. Deletions cut 6 bases from V and 0 bases from J, with 5 bases between. The germline V gene encodes CDR1 SGHNT and CDR2 YENEEA. CDR3 length: 12 amino acids. CDR3 nucleotides: TGTGCCAGCAGGGGCATGAACACTGAAGCTTTCTTT. It encodes CASRGMNTEAFF.

This sequence joins TRBV7-2 and TRBJ2-1; perhaps TRBD1 as D (6 bases). The length of the CDR3 is 16 residues. Germline V gives CDR1 SGHTA, CDR2 FQGNSA. Trimming cost V 5 bases and J 5 bases, with 19 bases left between them. CDR3 residues: CASSRMTGMLNNEQFF. The CDR3 DNA reads TGTGCCAGCAGCCGTATGACAGGAATGTTAAACAATGAGCAGTTCTTC.

CDR3 loop: CASSIQRALGDTQYF. DNA for the CDR3: TGTGCCAGTAGTATACAGCGGGCCCTGGGAGATACGCAGTATTTT. This rearrangement joins TRBV19 to TRBJ2-3; tentative D call: TRBD2 (6 bases). This CDR3 is built from 15 residues. Germline V gene sequence: CDR1 LNHDA, CDR2 SQIVND (reference sequence). Trimming left V 2 bases short and J 5 bases short, with 14 bases between.

This clone has only a few counts. The rearrangement joins TRBV7-2 to TRBJ1-2; D is uncertain. The CDR3 length is 13 residues. Trimming took 3 bases from V and 2 from J, leaving 7 bases between them. The germline V gene encodes CDR1 SGHTA and CDR2 FQGNSA. The CDR3 region is CASSFAVNYGYTF. The CDR3 DNA follows: TGTGCCAGCAGCTTTGCGGTAAACTATGGCTACACCTTC.

This clone appeared a single time. The chain is built from TRBV4-3 and TRBJ2-7, with TRBD2 identical over 8 bases. This CDR3 is 15 amino acids long. Germline CDR1 reads LGHNA; CDR2 reads YSLEER. V shed 1 base, J shed 3 bases, and the junction held 5 bases outside the gene matches. The CDR3 protein is CASSQATSGYYEQYF. The CDR3 DNA is TGCGCCAGCAGCCAAGCTACTAGCGGATACTACGAGCAGTACTTC.

This chain uses TRBV2 with TRBJ2-3; D gene ambiguous. CDR1 and CDR2 (germline): SNHLY, FYNNEI. V was trimmed by 8 bases and J by 4 bases, leaving 13 bases between them. This CDR3 region has 13 residues. DNA for the CDR3: TGTGCCAGCCACCAGAGGTTAGCAGATACGCAGTATTTT. It yields the protein CASHQRLADTQYF.

The chain combines TRBV29-1 with TRBJ1-1; D is undetermined. CDR1 SQVTM and CDR2 ANQGSEA come from the germline V gene. The ends were cut back, 4 bases at V and 2 bases at J, with 8 bases in the middle. CDR3 length: 12 residues. This CDR3 reads CSVGWANTEAFF. Here the CDR3 DNA reads TGCAGCGTTGGATGGGCTAACACTGAAGCTTTCTTT.

This clone was detected a few times. J is TRBJ2-2 and V is TRBV7-8; maybe TRBD2 (5 bases). The CDR3 has 13 residues. Trimming stripped 11 bases from V and 3 bases from J, with 13 bases between. CDR1 and CDR2 (germline): SGHVS, FQNEAQ. CDR3 sequence: CAGSQLDTGELFF. DNA of the CDR3: TGTGCCGGGTCCCAACTAGACACCGGGGAGCTGTTTTTT.

The chain uses TRBV2 and TRBJ1-1, with 8 positions matching TRBD1. J lost 7 bases, V lost 3 bases, and 4 bases had no gene match. Germline CDR1 reads SNHLY; CDR2 reads FYNNEI. The CDR3 totals 13 residues. Here the CDR3 reads CASSEEQGGEAFF. CDR3 coding DNA: TGTGCCAGCAGTGAGGAACAGGGGGGTGAAGCTTTCTTT.

The rearrangement uses TRBV15 and TRBJ2-1, with 15 bases aligning to TRBD2. From germline, CDR1 is LNHNV and CDR2 YYDKDF (reference sequence). V shed 2 bases and J 9 bases; nucleotides not matched to a gene: 5. CDR3 length: 16 amino acids. The CDR3 spells CATSRSRTSGRGEQFF. CDR3 DNA sequence: TGTGCCACCAGCAGATCGAGGACTAGCGGGAGGGGTGAGCAGTTCTTC. The full variable domain, with the rest looked up from reference TRBV15 and TRBJ2-1, is DAMVIQNPRYQVTQFGKPVTLSCSQTLNHNVMYWYQQKSSQAPKLLFHYYDKDFNNEADTPDNFQSRRPNTSFCFLDIRSPGLGDTAMYLCATSRSRTSGRGEQFFGPGTRLTVL.